Below, one TCR beta chain is given with its context. The sample holds a few counts of this clonotype. Its binding antigen is unknown. Base qualities are not provided; no much larger clone lies one nucleotide away. The sample was run on an Illumina HiSeq 1500. In TCRdb, the public reads were trimmed at Q25 with fastp and aligned with MiXCR, with productive beta chains retained. Rows merge per CDR3 protein into single entries with the most common DNA and genes. Counted in this sample were about 740,000 distinct CDR3 sequences; approximately 34% of them appeared once. The leading ten clones occupy around 2.6% of the sample. The sample originates from a study of T cell repertoires in cytomegalovirus infection (dated by TCRdb to about 2019). Context from the whole study: Because public TCR beta signatures pointed to carriage of CMV infection together with the matching HLA type, the HLA type of each donor mattered for the analysis. The research as a whole found: The ex vivo response was dominated by HLA-C-restricted CMV-specific TCR beta clonotypes, which also provided the single most frequent clonotype in two of eight donors. Cumulative frequency of public TCR beta family members discriminated carriers of CMV infection plus the relevant HLA type in this cohort and an independent roughly 340-donor cohort.

The CDR3 contains 13 residues, cysteine and phenylalanine counted. Only the CDR3 part of the read is kept: 39 bases, read in frame from the first base. The junction carries 12 bases between V and J, which are trimmed by 7 bases and 3 bases respectively. Recombination joined TRBV12-3 or TRBV12-4 with TRBJ2-5, with the identity of the D gene unclear. This receptor was obtained from a human donor in good health (CMV status not recorded). Some clones in this sample may be carry-over from other donors' samples. Sequencing input: PBMCs. The CDR3 reads as follows: CASTSDSEETQYF. The DNA sequence follows: TGTGCCAGCACCTCAGATTCGGAAGAGACCCAGTACTTC.